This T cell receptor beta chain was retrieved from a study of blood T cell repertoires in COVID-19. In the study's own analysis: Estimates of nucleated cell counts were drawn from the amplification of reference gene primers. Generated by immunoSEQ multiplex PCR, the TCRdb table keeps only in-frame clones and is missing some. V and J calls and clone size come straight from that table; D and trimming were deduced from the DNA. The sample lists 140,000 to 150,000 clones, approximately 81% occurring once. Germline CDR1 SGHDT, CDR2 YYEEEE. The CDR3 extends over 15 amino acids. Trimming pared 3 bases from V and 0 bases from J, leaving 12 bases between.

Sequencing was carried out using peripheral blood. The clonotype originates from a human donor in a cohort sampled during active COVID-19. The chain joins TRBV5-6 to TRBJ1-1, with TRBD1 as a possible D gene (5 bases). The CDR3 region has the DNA TGTGCCAGCAGCTCCCGTGCAGGGATGAACACTGAAGCTTTCTTT. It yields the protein CASSSRAGMNTEAFF.